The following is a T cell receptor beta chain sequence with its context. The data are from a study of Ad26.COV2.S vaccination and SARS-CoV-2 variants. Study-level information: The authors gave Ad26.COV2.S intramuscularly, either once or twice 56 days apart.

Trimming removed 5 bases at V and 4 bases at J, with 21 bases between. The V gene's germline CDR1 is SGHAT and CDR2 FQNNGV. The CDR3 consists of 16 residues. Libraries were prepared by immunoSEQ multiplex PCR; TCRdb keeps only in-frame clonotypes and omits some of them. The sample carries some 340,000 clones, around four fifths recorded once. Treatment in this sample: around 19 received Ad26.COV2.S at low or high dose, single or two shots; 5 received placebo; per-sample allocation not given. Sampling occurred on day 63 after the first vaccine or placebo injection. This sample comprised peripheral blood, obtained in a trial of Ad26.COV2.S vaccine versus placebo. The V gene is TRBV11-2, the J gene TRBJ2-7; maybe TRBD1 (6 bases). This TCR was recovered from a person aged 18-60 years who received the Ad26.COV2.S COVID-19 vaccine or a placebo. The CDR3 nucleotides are TGTGCCAGCAGCAAGAGTGGGGGCGCGTTGGGTTACGAGCAGTACTTC. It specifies CASSKSGGALGYEQYF.